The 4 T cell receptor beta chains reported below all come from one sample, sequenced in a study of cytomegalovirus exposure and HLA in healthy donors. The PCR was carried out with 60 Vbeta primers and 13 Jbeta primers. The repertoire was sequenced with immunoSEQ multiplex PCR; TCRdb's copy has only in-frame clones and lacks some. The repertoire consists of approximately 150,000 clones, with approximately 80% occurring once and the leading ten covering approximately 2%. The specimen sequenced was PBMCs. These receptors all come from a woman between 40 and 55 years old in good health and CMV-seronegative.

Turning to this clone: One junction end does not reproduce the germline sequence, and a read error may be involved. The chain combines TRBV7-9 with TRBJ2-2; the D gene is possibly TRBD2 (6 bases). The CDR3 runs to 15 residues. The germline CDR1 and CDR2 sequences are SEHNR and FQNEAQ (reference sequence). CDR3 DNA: TGTTCCAGCAGCTTAGCGCAATCGGGAGCCGGGGAGCTGTTTTTT. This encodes CSSSLAQSGAGELFF.

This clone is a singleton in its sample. Here the CDR3 reads CASSPSGTAYNEQFF. The CDR3 region has the DNA TGTGCCAGCAGTCCTAGCGGGACCGCCTACAATGAGCAGTTCTTC. V is TRBV9 and J is TRBJ2-1, with TRBD2 identical over 9 bases. CDR3 size: 15 residues. J gave up 2 bases and V 5 bases, and 5 bases lay outside the gene matches. Germline-derived CDR1 and CDR2 are SGDLS and YYNGEE. The whole variable domain, remainder taken from reference TRBV9 and TRBJ2-1, is DSGVTQTPKHLITATGQRVTLRCSPRSGDLSVYWYQQSLDQGLQFLIQYYNGEERAKGNILERFSAQQFPDLHSELNLSSLELGDSALYFCASSPSGTAYNEQFFGPGTRLTVL.

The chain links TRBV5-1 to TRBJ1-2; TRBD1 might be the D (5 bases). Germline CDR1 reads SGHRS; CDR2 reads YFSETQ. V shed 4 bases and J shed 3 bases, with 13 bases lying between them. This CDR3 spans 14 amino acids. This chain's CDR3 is CASSPPGGDYGYTF. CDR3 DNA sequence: TGCGCCAGCAGCCCCCCGGGGGGTGACTATGGCTACACCTTC.

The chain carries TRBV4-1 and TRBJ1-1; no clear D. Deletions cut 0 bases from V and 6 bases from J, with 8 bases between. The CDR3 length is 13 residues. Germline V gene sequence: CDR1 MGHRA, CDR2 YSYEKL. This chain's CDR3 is CASSQDVTAEAFF. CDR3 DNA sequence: TGCGCCAGCAGCCAAGATGTAACAGCTGAAGCTTTCTTT.